The 16 T cell receptor beta chains below all came from one sample that was sequenced in a study of T-cell memory formation after mild COVID-19. One entry per CDR3 protein results from TCRdb running MiXCR on the 5' RACE reads. The sample consists of about 350,000 distinct CDR3 sequences, 12% to 15% of them appearing once. Sequences were obtained from PBMCs or a T cell subset sorted from them (not recorded which). These receptors all come from a man aged 18 to 29 who had mild COVID-19 (a few samples of this study predate the infection). Cell type and time point are not known.

This clonotype has just a few counts. V and J are TRBV5-1 and TRBJ1-2; perhaps TRBD1 as D (5 bases). V was cut by 4 bases and J by 2 bases, with 9 bases left in between. From germline, CDR1 is SGHRS and CDR2 YFSETQ. This CDR3 region has 13 residues. As DNA, the CDR3 is TGCGCCAGCAGCGGGGGTTCAAACTATGGCTACACCTTC. Amino acids: CASSGGSNYGYTF.

This clonotype was seen many times. The chain couples TRBV20-1 to TRBJ2-5, with D possibly being TRBD1 or TRBD2 (6 bases each). Germline values: CDR1 DFQATT, CDR2 SNEGSKA (reference sequence). V lost 1 base to trimming and J lost 2 bases, with 11 bases between them. The CDR3 sequence is 14 residues long. In DNA form, the CDR3 reads TGCAGTGCTAGAGCGGGGGCTTGGCAAGAGACCCAGTACTTC. This gives the protein CSARAGAWQETQYF.

CDR3 protein: CASAGESDTQYF. DNA for the CDR3: TGCGCCAGCGCAGGAGAGTCAGATACGCAGTATTTT. The chain links TRBV5-1 to TRBJ2-3; D ambiguous. Germline values: CDR1 SGHRS, CDR2 YFSETQ. V dropped 7 bases and J dropped 4 bases, with 10 bases sitting between them. The CDR3 extends over 12 amino acids.

This chain's CDR3 is CASRWTGMNTEAFF. The DNA for the CDR3 is TGTGCCAGCAGGTGGACAGGGATGAACACTGAAGCTTTCTTT. The chain has TRBV6-2 or TRBV6-3 and TRBJ1-1; the match to TRBD1 covers 8 bases. The CDR3 consists of 14 residues. The V gene end was trimmed by 6 bases and the J gene end by 0 bases; junction bases not matched to a gene: 3. Germline V gene lookup returns CDR1 MNHEY and CDR2 SVGEGT.

The V call is TRBV5-5, the J call TRBJ1-1; TRBD1 might be the D (5 bases). The V gene lost 1 base and the J gene lost 4 bases, with 14 bases spanning the gap. This CDR3 region has 15 residues. Germline CDR1 reads SGHKS; CDR2 reads YYEKEE (reference sequence). CDR3 sequence: CASSLMGGAGTEAFF. The CDR3 DNA sequence: TGTGCCAGCAGCTTGATGGGGGGTGCTGGCACTGAAGCTTTCTTT.

The chain carries TRBV15 and TRBJ2-5; tentatively, D is TRBD1 (6 bases). Germline loops: CDR1 LNHNV, CDR2 YYDKDF (reference sequence). This CDR3 is 15 amino acids long. The V gene lost 0 bases and the J gene lost 2 bases, with 10 bases spanning the gap. The CDR3 DNA follows: TGTGCCACCAGCAGAGATCCAACAGGGCAAGAGACCCAGTACTTC. Translated: CATSRDPTGQETQYF. Full variable domain (remainder filled in from reference TRBV15 and TRBJ2-5): DAMVIQNPRYQVTQFGKPVTLSCSQTLNHNVMYWYQQKSSQAPKLLFHYYDKDFNNEADTPDNFQSRRPNTSFCFLDIRSPGLGDTAMYLCATSRDPTGQETQYFGPGTRLLVL.

Ten or more counts support this clonotype. The chain has TRBV5-1 and TRBJ2-7; 12 bases are a match to TRBD1. CDR1 is SGHRS and CDR2 is YFSETQ in the germline V gene. V was pared by 0 bases and J by 5 bases, with 3 bases of the junction left unmatched. The CDR3 has 15 amino acids. Written as DNA, the CDR3 is TGCGCCAGCAGCTTGGAGGGACAGGGGGCTCACGAGCAGTACGTC. Its translation: CASSLEGQGAHEQYV.

V gene TRBV9 combines with J gene TRBJ2-3; no clear D. The CDR3 runs 17 residues. Germline CDR1 and CDR2: SGDLS and YYNGEE. V was cut by 3 bases and J by 8 bases, with 25 bases left in between. CDR3 amino acids: CASSGRISQTYTATQYF. The CDR3 DNA reads as TGTGCCAGCAGCGGCCGTATTAGCCAAACTTACACGGCTACGCAGTATTTT. The entire variable domain, with the rest obtained from reference TRBV9 and TRBJ2-3, is as follows: DSGVTQTPKHLITATGQRVTLRCSPRSGDLSVYWYQQSLDQGLQFLIQYYNGEERAKGNILERFSAQQFPDLHSELNLSSLELGDSALYFCASSGRISQTYTATQYFGPGTRLTVL.

This chain connects TRBV20-1 to TRBJ2-7; the D is unclear. The CDR3 spans 11 residues. Trimming stripped 5 bases from V and 4 bases from J, with 9 bases between. Germline V gene lookup returns CDR1 DFQATT and CDR2 SNEGSKA (reference sequence). The CDR3 DNA follows: TGCAGTGCTTTGCGACATTACGAGCAGTACGTC. Translated: CSALRHYEQYV.

The chain couples TRBV4-3 to TRBJ2-1; D might be TRBD2 (6 bases). Germline CDR1 LGHNA, CDR2 YSLEER. With 0 bases removed from V and 1 base from J, the gap between germline ends came to 7 bases. This CDR3 has 15 residues. For the CDR3, the DNA is TGCGCCAGCAGCCAAGATGGAGGGTCCTACAATGAGCAGTTCTTC. This translates into CASSQDGGSYNEQFF.

This clonotype has just a few counts. The chain is built from TRBV7-2 and TRBJ2-1; 7 bases fit TRBD1. This CDR3 contains 14 residues. J lost 7 bases, V lost 4 bases, and 7 bases had no gene match. Germline V CDR1 and CDR2: SGHTA, FQGNSA. The CDR3 reads CASSWPGQRNEQFF. The CDR3 DNA reads TGTGCCAGCAGCTGGCCGGGACAGAGGAATGAGCAGTTCTTC. Combining the CDR3 with reference TRBV7-2 and TRBJ2-1 gives the whole variable domain GAGVSQSPSNKVTEKGKDVELRCDPISGHTALYWYRQSLGQGLEFLIYFQGNSAPDKSGLPSDRFSAERTGGSVSTLTIQRTQQEDSAVYLCASSWPGQRNEQFFGPGTRLTVL.

This chain links TRBV6-6 with TRBJ2-7; 13 nucleotides line up with TRBD2. Germline V CDR1 and CDR2: MNHNY, SVGAGI (reference sequence). The CDR3 loop spans 16 amino acids. After removal of 4 bases from V and 4 bases from J, the junction contained 7 bases not matched to a gene. CDR3 sequence: CASSLTSGGAVYEQYF. CDR3 DNA sequence: TGTGCCAGCAGTTTAACTAGCGGGGGGGCCGTTTACGAGCAGTACTTC.

The sample holds one count of this clonotype. V usage is TRBV6-5 and J usage is TRBJ1-5, with D uncertain. Germline V gene lookup returns CDR1 MNHEY and CDR2 SVGAGI. The CDR3 runs to 14 residues. The V end was cut by 4 bases, the J end by 4 bases, with 11 bases between. In DNA form, the CDR3 reads TGTGCCAGCAGTTCCGGGTTTGGGAATCAGCCCCAGCATTTT. Amino acids: CASSSGFGNQPQHF.

This clonotype was detected a few times. The chain employs TRBV7-9 and TRBJ2-7; no clear D. V was cut by 1 base and J by 3 bases, with 7 bases left in between. Germline CDR1 is SEHNR and CDR2 is FQNEAQ (reference sequence). The CDR3 runs 13 residues. The CDR3 nucleotides read TGTGCCAGCAGCTTAGACGTCGGCTACGAGCAGTACTTC. Encoded protein: CASSLDVGYEQYF.

The V call is TRBV7-3, the J call TRBJ1-2; D may be TRBD1 (5 bases). This CDR3 region has 13 residues. Trimming shortened V by 4 bases and J by 8 bases, and 14 bases separated the two germline ends. Germline CDR1 and CDR2: SGHTA and FQGTGA. The CDR3 nucleotides read TGTGCCAGCAGCTCGCCCCTGGGGCTGGGCTACACCTTC. It codes for CASSSPLGLGYTF.

In the case of this clonotype: A read error may account for a junction end that differs from germline. This CDR3 reads CSVQDYPLYNEQFF. In DNA form, the CDR3 reads TGCAGCGTTCAAGACTATCCCTTATACAATGAGCAGTTCTTC. The gene calls are TRBV29-1 and TRBJ2-1; tentative D call: TRBD2 (5 bases). CDR1 and CDR2 (germline): SQVTM, ANQGSEA. CDR3 size: 14 residues.